A single sample gave rise to the 4 T cell receptor beta chains below, sequenced in a study of identical twins. MiXCR, run by TCRdb on the 5' RACE reads, gives a single entry per CDR3 protein. The repertoire has a few hundred thousand distinct CDR3 sequences, about 9% of them found once; the top ten carry 8% to 9.5%. Sequenced: naive T cells sorted from blood. The source of these receptors is a woman aged 45-59 years in good health.

This clonotype appeared a few times. The genes are TRBV30 and TRBJ2-7, with D hard to call. Trimming left V 1 base short and J 0 bases short, with 7 bases between. The CDR3 runs 13 residues. Germline CDR1 GTSNPN, CDR2 SVGIG (reference sequence). CDR3 nucleotides: TGTGCCTGGAGTGCCGGACCCTCCTACGAGCAGTACTTC. It translates to CAWSAGPSYEQYF.

The chain recombines TRBV4-1 with TRBJ2-3, with a possible D match to TRBD1 (6 bases). Trimming left V 5 bases short and J 0 bases short, with 18 bases between. The germline gives CDR1 MGHRA, CDR2 YSYEKL. The CDR3 covers 17 residues. CDR3 DNA sequence: TGCGCCAGCAGCGCCCGGGACACGACGACTAGCACAGATACGCAGTATTTT. This translates into CASSARDTTTSTDTQYF.

The table lists this clonotype with many counts. The chain carries TRBV12-3 or TRBV12-4 and TRBJ2-1; TRBD2 aligns across 10 bases. This CDR3 has 15 amino acids. V shed 6 bases, J shed 8 bases, and the junction held 10 bases outside the gene matches. The CDR3 reads CASRPPPSGSHEQFF. The CDR3, as DNA: TGTGCCAGCAGACCCCCCCCTAGCGGGAGCCATGAGCAGTTCTTC.

This clonotype appeared many times. The chain combines TRBV12-3 or TRBV12-4 with TRBJ2-1; TRBD2 agrees at 10 bases. This CDR3 is built from 16 residues. The trim removed 4 bases at V and 6 bases at J, leaving 9 bases unmatched. The CDR3 sequence is CASSSSLAGLFNEQFF. CDR3 bases: TGTGCCAGCAGTTCGTCACTAGCGGGATTGTTCAATGAGCAGTTCTTC.